This T cell receptor (beta chain) was retrieved from a study of identical twins. cDNA carried unique molecular identifiers, and a universal primer site was added by template switching. TCRdb reprocessed the 5' RACE reads with MiXCR, giving one entry per CDR3 protein. Among about 1.7 million distinct CDR3 sequences listed, 32% were seen once. General study findings and limits: Memory repertoires lacked the insertion deficit that abundant cord blood beta clonotypes showed.

This clonotype was counted a single time. Its target is unknown. CDR3 length: 17 residues. Germline trimming cut 5 bases from V and 0 bases from J; bases unmatched to any gene: 7. Per germline, CDR1 MGHDK and CDR2 SYGVNS. The chain uses TRBV25-1 and TRBJ2-3; 11 nucleotides agree with TRBD2. The sequence came from a newborn girl in good health. Material: cord blood. Here the CDR3 DNA reads TGTGCCAGCAGTCAACTAGCGGGAGCCGGGAGCACAGATACGCAGTATTTT. Its protein product is CASSQLAGAGSTDTQYF.